The 21 T cell receptor beta chains listed next were all sequenced from one sample in a study of T cell responses to AZD1222 COVID-19 vaccine. This table comes from immunoSEQ multiplex PCR, and its TCRdb copy is limited to in-frame clones, with some not included. The top ten hold about 12% of the sample, which has approximately 150,000 clones, about 92% seen once. The sequencing here drew on peripheral blood, taken after recovery from COVID-19. These receptors came from an adult who had recovered from COVID-19.

The genes are TRBV28 and TRBJ2-5; perhaps TRBD2 as D (6 bases). Between the trimmed V and J ends, which lost 2 bases and 1 base, there was a span of 11 bases. The CDR3 spans 15 residues. CDR1 and CDR2 from the germline V gene are MDHEN and SYDVKM. The CDR3 DNA reads TGTGCCAGCAGTTTAGGCCCGGGAGTCCAAGAGACCCAGTACTTC. Residues: CASSLGPGVQETQYF.

This sequence joins TRBV12-3 or TRBV12-4 and TRBJ1-1; 9 bases align to TRBD1. The V gene end was trimmed by 8 bases and the J gene end by 5 bases; junction bases not matched to a gene: 6. The CDR3 consists of 13 residues. CDR3 region: CASRQGVGTEAFF. The CDR3 DNA follows: TGTGCCAGCCGACAGGGGGTGGGGACTGAAGCTTTCTTT.

The chain employs TRBV19 and TRBJ2-1; D call uncertain. Germline CDR1 is LNHDA and CDR2 is SQIVND (reference sequence). The V gene lost 5 bases and the J gene lost 4 bases, with 15 bases spanning the gap. This CDR3 region has 15 residues. CDR3 in DNA: TGTGCCAGTAGTCCTGGGTTCCAGCCTTACAATGAGCAGTTCTTC. Translating gives CASSPGFQPYNEQFF. Full variable domain (missing parts from reference TRBV19 and TRBJ2-1): DGGITQSPKYLFRKEGQNVTLSCEQNLNHDAMYWYRQDPGQGLRLIYYSQIVNDFQKGDIAEGYSVSREKKESFPLTVTSAQKNPTAFYLCASSPGFQPYNEQFFGPGTRLTVL.

The rearrangement links TRBV5-6 to TRBJ2-7, with TRBD1 matching over 11 bases. The CDR3 contains 15 residues. From germline, CDR1 is SGHDT and CDR2 YYEEEE. The junction had 3 bases not matched to a gene; V was cut back by 4 bases and J by 0 bases. DNA for the CDR3: TGTGCCAGCAGCGTCGGGACAGGGGGCTCCTACGAGCAGTACTTC. Translated, it gives CASSVGTGGSYEQYF.

The rearrangement uses TRBV11-3 and TRBJ2-1; TRBD2 matches at 14 bases. Germline CDR1 reads SGHNT; CDR2 reads YENEEA. The J segment lost 4 bases and the V segment lost 5 bases, leaving 7 bases of the junction unmatched. The CDR3 spans 17 residues. CDR3: CASSVGLAGEEYNEQFF. The CDR3 DNA follows: TGTGCCAGCAGCGTGGGACTAGCGGGAGAGGAGTACAATGAGCAGTTCTTC. The full variable domain, its missing parts supplied by reference TRBV11-3 and TRBJ2-1, is EAGVVQSPRYKIIEKKQPVAFWCNPISGHNTLYWYLQNLGQGPELLIRYENEEAVDDSQLPKDRFSAERLKGVDSTLKIQPAELGDSAVYLCASSVGLAGEEYNEQFFGPGTRLTVL.

The chain couples TRBV27 to TRBJ2-7; the D is unclear. The V and J ends lost 2 bases and 0 bases respectively, with 11 bases between them. Germline CDR1 MNHEY, CDR2 SMNVEV (reference sequence). The CDR3 is 15 amino acids. The chain's CDR3 is CASSLDPTGSYEQYF. CDR3 nucleotides: TGTGCCAGCAGTTTAGACCCGACGGGCTCCTACGAGCAGTACTTC.

The chain uses TRBV6-1 and TRBJ1-1; D gene ambiguous. Germline CDR1 reads MNHNS; CDR2 reads SASEGT. The CDR3 totals 14 residues. Trimming removed 1 base from V and 0 bases from J, with 6 bases in between. CDR3 loop: CASSEGVLNTEAFF. CDR3 DNA: TGTGCCAGCAGTGAAGGGGTACTGAACACTGAAGCTTTCTTT.

The chain carries TRBV28 and TRBJ1-4; D is undetermined. The CDR3 length is 14 residues. Germline V gene data show CDR1 as MDHEN and CDR2 as SYDVKM. V lost 4 bases and J 7 bases, leaving 13 bases between the germline ends. The CDR3 DNA reads TGTGCCAGCAGTTCCCAGACGCTTAGTGAAAAACTGTTTTTT. Residues: CASSSQTLSEKLFF.

J is TRBJ1-3 and V is TRBV6-1; no firm D call. The germline CDR1 and CDR2 sequences are MNHNS and SASEGT. The CDR3 sequence is 14 residues long. The germline V and J ends were trimmed by 0 bases and 3 bases, with 6 bases remaining between them. CDR3 protein: CASSEAFGGNTIYF. CDR3 coding DNA: TGTGCCAGCAGTGAAGCGTTCGGTGGAAACACCATATATTTT.

The gene calls are TRBV9 and TRBJ1-1, with 8 nucleotides matching TRBD1. Germline trimming cut 4 bases from V and 0 bases from J; bases unmatched to any gene: 5. The germline CDR1 and CDR2 sequences are SGDLS and YYNGEE. The CDR3 runs 15 residues. CDR3 region: CASSPHRGVNTEAFF. CDR3 coding DNA: TGTGCCAGCAGCCCCCACAGGGGGGTGAACACTGAAGCTTTCTTT.

The V call is TRBV7-3, the J call TRBJ1-1; tentative D call: TRBD1 (5 bases). Looked up from germline, CDR1 is SGHTA and CDR2 is FQGTGA. CDR3 length: 20 residues. Trimming pared 4 bases from V and 1 base from J, leaving 28 bases between. Here the CDR3 reads CASSSLIISGPLRTNTEAFF. CDR3 nucleotide sequence: TGTGCCAGCAGCTCCCTAATCATCTCAGGGCCCCTTAGGACGAACACTGAAGCTTTCTTT.

This clone appeared once. V and J are TRBV28 and TRBJ1-2, with D possibly matching TRBD1 (6 bases). V dropped 4 bases and J dropped 1 base, with 7 bases sitting between them. Germline V CDR1 and CDR2: MDHEN, SYDVKM. The CDR3 consists of 13 residues. The CDR3 loop is CASSSDSNYGYTF. CDR3 DNA: TGTGCCAGCAGTTCGGACAGTAACTATGGCTACACCTTC.

The chain carries TRBV27 and TRBJ2-3; D is perhaps TRBD1 (6 bases). Germline V lookup: CDR1 MNHEY, CDR2 SMNVEV (reference sequence). The germline V and J ends were trimmed by 5 bases and 0 bases, with 6 bases remaining between them. The CDR3 runs 13 residues. The CDR3 DNA reads as TGTGCCAGCAGTGGACAGAGCACAGATACGCAGTATTTT. It encodes CASSGQSTDTQYF.

This chain uses TRBV30 with TRBJ1-1; D may be TRBD1 (5 bases). Germline CDR1 and CDR2: GTSNPN and SVGIG (reference sequence). V was clipped by 5 bases and J by 7 bases, with 17 bases between them. The length of the CDR3 is 13 residues. In DNA form, the CDR3 reads TGTGCCTGGGGTGCGGACAAGAAATTTGAAGCTTTCTTT. Translation: CAWGADKKFEAFF.

The chain employs TRBV30 and TRBJ1-3, with TRBD1 identical over 9 bases. The CDR3 is 19 amino acids. Germline CDR1 and CDR2: GTSNPN and SVGIG (reference sequence). The junction had 14 bases not matched to a gene; V was cut back by 2 bases and J by 0 bases. CDR3: CAWSLTPLTGGASGNTIYF. The CDR3, as DNA: TGTGCCTGGAGTCTCACCCCCCTAACAGGGGGCGCCTCTGGAAACACCATATATTTT.

The J gene is TRBJ2-1, the V gene TRBV27, with 7 bases matching TRBD2. The CDR3 extends over 17 amino acids. CDR1 is MNHEY and CDR2 is SMNVEV in the germline V gene (reference sequence). Trimming at V came to 2 bases and at J to 8 bases, leaving 15 bases not matched to a gene. In DNA, the CDR3 is TGTGCCAGCAGTTTAAGCAGCGGGGATTTGATATCGTATGAGCAGTTCTTC. It yields the protein CASSLSSGDLISYEQFF.

This clone was seen a single time. The chain combines TRBV16 with TRBJ2-1; TRBD1 matches at 10 bases. CDR1 and CDR2 from the germline V gene are KGHSY and FQNENV. Germline trimming cut 5 bases from V and 3 bases from J; bases unmatched to any gene: 4. The CDR3 sequence is 15 residues long. CDR3 amino acids: CASSARTGGYNEQFF. The CDR3 DNA reads as TGTGCCAGCAGCGCCAGGACAGGGGGCTACAATGAGCAGTTCTTC.

V and J are TRBV30 and TRBJ1-1; D gene uncertain. The CDR3 loop spans 13 amino acids. Germline CDR1 and CDR2: GTSNPN and SVGIG (reference sequence). V was clipped by 3 bases and J by 0 bases, with 8 bases between them. The CDR3 nucleotides are TGTGCCTGGAGCGCAGATATGAACACTGAAGCTTTCTTT. Translated: CAWSADMNTEAFF. The full variable domain, in which reference TRBV30 and TRBJ1-1 provide the parts outside the CDR3, is SQTIHQWPATLVQPVGSPLSLECTVEGTSNPNLYWYRQAAGRGLQLLFYSVGIGQISSEVPQNLSASRPQDRQFILSSKKLLLSDSGFYLCAWSADMNTEAFFGQGTRLTVV.

V gene TRBV5-1 combines with J gene TRBJ2-5; 7 bases line up with TRBD1. Losses at the gene ends were 1 base for V and 4 bases for J; bases not matched to a gene: 7. The CDR3 length is 15 residues. Germline V lookup: CDR1 SGHRS, CDR2 YFSETQ. CDR3 nucleotides: TGCGCCAGCAGCTTGACCGGGACAGAGGTAGAGACCCAGTACTTC. It is translated as CASSLTGTEVETQYF.

This clone was found once. V and J are TRBV28 and TRBJ2-1; no clear D. Per germline, CDR1 MDHEN and CDR2 SYDVKM. The V end was cut by 7 bases, the J end by 0 bases, with 10 bases between. The length of the CDR3 is 14 residues. The chain's CDR3 is CASTPGSSYNEQFF. The CDR3 coding sequence is TGTGCCAGCACCCCGGGTAGCTCCTACAATGAGCAGTTCTTC.

V is TRBV10-3 and J is TRBJ2-1, with TRBD2 as a possible D gene (6 bases). Trimming cost V 3 bases and J 5 bases, with 14 bases left between them. CDR1 and CDR2 from the germline V gene are ENHRY and SYGVKD. This CDR3 is built from 15 residues. Written as DNA, the CDR3 is TGTGCCATCAGTGACTCTAGCGCCCTTGACAATGAGCAGTTCTTC. It yields the protein CAISDSSALDNEQFF.